There are a few counts of the clone carrying this TCR beta chain. The source of the sample is a study of blood T cell repertoires in COVID-19. Overall study context: COVID-19 samples from acute and convalescent phases originated in the United States, Italy and Spain.

V was shortened by 4 bases and J by 2 bases, with 13 bases between the two germline ends. Germline V gives CDR1 SGHRS, CDR2 YFSETQ. The CDR3 sequence is 14 residues long. Assay: immunoSEQ multiplex PCR; the TCRdb copy retains only in-frame clones and omits some. The sample holds a few hundred thousand clones, less than 85% seen once. The V call is TRBV5-1, the J call TRBJ2-7, with a weak D call TRBD1 (5 bases). This TCR derives from a man aged 55 to 70 who had recovered from COVID-19. Sequences were obtained from peripheral blood. CDR3 DNA: TGCGCCAGCAGCCTCGTAGGGGCCCCCTACGAGCAGTACTTC. Translated: CASSLVGAPYEQYF.